This paragraph covers one T cell receptor (beta chain) sequence. Study processing details: How many nucleated cells were present was estimated from reference gene primer amplification. The method was immunoSEQ multiplex PCR; TCRdb's version includes in-frame clones alone and lacks a portion of them. The DNA gave D and trimming, while V, J and clone size come from that table. This table holds 100,000 to 150,000 clones, over 70% found once. This sample stems from a study of blood T cell repertoires in COVID-19. Turning to the study itself: The United States, Italy and Spain were the sources of the acute and convalescent COVID-19 samples. Nucleic acid was either cDNA or gDNA, and it came from T cells, B-cell-depleted T cells, or PBMCs.

CDR3 length: 14 residues. CDR1 is SGHRS and CDR2 is YFSETQ in the germline V gene. Trimming stripped 1 base from V and 2 bases from J, with 9 bases between. The sample consisted of peripheral blood. This clonotype was sampled from a man between 65 and 85 years old with acute or convalescent COVID-19. J is TRBJ2-5 and V is TRBV5-1; no firm D call. The CDR3 sequence is CASSLTAAQETQYF. The CDR3 DNA follows: TGCGCCAGCAGCTTGACCGCAGCGCAAGAGACCCAGTACTTC.